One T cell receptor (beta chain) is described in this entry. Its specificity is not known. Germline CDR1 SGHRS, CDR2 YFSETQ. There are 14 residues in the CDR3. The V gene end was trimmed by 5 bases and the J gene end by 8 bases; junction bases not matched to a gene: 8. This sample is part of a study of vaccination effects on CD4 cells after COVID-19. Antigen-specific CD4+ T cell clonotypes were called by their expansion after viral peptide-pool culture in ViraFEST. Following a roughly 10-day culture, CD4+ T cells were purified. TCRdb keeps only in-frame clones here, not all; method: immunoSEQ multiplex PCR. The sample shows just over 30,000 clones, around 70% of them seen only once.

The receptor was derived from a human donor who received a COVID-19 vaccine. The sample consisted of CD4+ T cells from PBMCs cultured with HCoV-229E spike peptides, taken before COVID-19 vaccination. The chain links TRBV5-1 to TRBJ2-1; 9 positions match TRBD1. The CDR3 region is CASSQLGTGYEQFF. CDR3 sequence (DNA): TGCGCCAGCAGTCAACTCGGGACAGGGTATGAGCAGTTCTTC.